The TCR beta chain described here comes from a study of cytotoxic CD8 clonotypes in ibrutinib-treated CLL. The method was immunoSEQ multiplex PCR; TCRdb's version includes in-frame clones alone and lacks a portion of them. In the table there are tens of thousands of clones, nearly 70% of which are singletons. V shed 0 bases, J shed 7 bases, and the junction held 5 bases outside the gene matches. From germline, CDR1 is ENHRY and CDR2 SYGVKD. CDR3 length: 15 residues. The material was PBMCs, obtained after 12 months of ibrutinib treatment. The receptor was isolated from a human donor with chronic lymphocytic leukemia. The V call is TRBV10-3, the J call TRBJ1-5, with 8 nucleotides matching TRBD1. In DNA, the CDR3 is TGTGCCATCAGTGAGTCTCAGGGGGCCGGGCAGCCCCAGCATTTT. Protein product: CAISESQGAGQPQHF.